The source of this TCR beta chain is a study of human T cells and chemical hapten exposure (dated by TCRdb to the early 2020s). Background on the whole study: For sensitization, 2% DPC in acetone was applied to an approximately 2 cm by approximately 2 cm area of upper inner arm skin. Patients additionally received weekly therapeutic DPC doses to the scalp throughout the approximately 24-week study period. Patch tests used Finn chambers with 0.01% DPC on the upper back, scored after 6 days by International Contact Dermatitis Research Group standards. Alopecia areata with under or over 50% scalp involvement, alopecia totalis and alopecia universalis were represented in the patient cohort, which was mostly female. The libraries were sequenced as a pool, and the TCR yield per sample differed mostly because of small variations in library volumes within the pool. The study tracked peripheral blood TCR repertoire changes in vivo during primary and secondary sensitization to the hapten diphenylcyclopropenone (DPC) in alopecia patients. Blood was sampled from patients pre-sensitization (week 0) and at 2, 6 and about 24 weeks after DPC sensitization. Nearly 30 alopecia patients gave blood for TCR sequencing at one to four time points (pre-sensitization, 2, 6 and 24 weeks).

This clonotype has ten or more counts. This receptor's antigen is unknown. Base qualities are missing; no much larger clone stands one base away. Overall study outcomes, separate from this receptor: After repeated subsampling, changes were observed in the strength of the expansion versus patch-test correlation and in the threshold at which the correlation became significant. Significantly more large CDR3 similarity clusters were formed by expanded TCRs than by pre-sensitization or healthy control sets, consistent with antigen-driven responses. The number of PT1 expanded TCRs positively correlated with patch test score, significant at thresholds 8, 16 and 32 but not 4. Because every patient had alopecia, a presumed autoimmune disease, the patients' immune response might differ from that of healthy individuals. The number of TCRs above 1 in 1000 frequency did not change with DPC sensitization; there was no evidence of global repertoire structure alterations.

The meaning of the sample's time point label: patch test 2, 6 weeks after DPC sensitization. This specimen's treatment or condition label, per the study, means: therapeutic diphenylcyclopropenone sensitization with weekly scalp DPC. At each patch-test visit, blood was drawn before the patch test was applied. To be eligible, patients had to be aged 18 to 70, diagnosed with alopecia and judged suitable for DPC therapy, while pregnant patients were excluded. Total RNA was extracted from unfractionated whole blood that had been collected in Tempus Blood RNA tubes. Libraries came from RACE. The sequencing machine was a NextSeq 500. During library preparation, unique molecular identifiers were attached to individual cDNA molecules so that TCRs could be counted in a quantitative, reproducible way. Each blood RNA sample was used to sequence both TCR alpha and TCR beta chains. The published analysis was carried out like this. The median number of TCRs per sample was over 95,000, ranging from about 23,224 to 750,000. V, J and CDR3 annotation of the TCR reads was carried out using the Decombinator software suite. For the PS versus PT1 abundance plots, all samples were subsampled to the same number of TCRs (28,000). Expanded TCRs were defined as absent before sensitization and observed at least eight times at the 2-week time point. The public reads were quality trimmed at Q25 with fastp and then assembled into clones with MiXCR by TCRdb, keeping productive beta chains. Merged by CDR3 protein, the rows form single entries marked with the most common genes and DNA. In this record, the V and J calls reflect TCRdb's handling and not the investigators' own analysis. The sample contains roughly 94,000 distinct CDR3 sequences, 9% to 9.5% of them found a single time. The ten largest clones take up around 2% of the sample.

The germline V gene specifies SQVTM as CDR1 and ANQGSEA as CDR2. Ends trimmed: V by 3 bases, J by 11 bases; bases unmatched to a gene: 7. Inclusive of the bounding cysteine and phenylalanine, the CDR3 is 13 residues long. Only the CDR3 DNA stays, 39 bases, in frame from base 1. The sample here was whole blood, taken in connection with sensitization to the hapten diphenylcyclopropenone (DPC). The V and J segments used are TRBV29-1 and TRBJ2-1; 10 central nucleotides agree with TRBD2. The TCR originated in a woman aged 40 to 50 with alopecia areata. Some clones in this sample may be carry-over from other donors' samples. The nucleotide sequence is given as TGCAGCGTTGACCAACTAGCGGGGTTGCAGCAGTTCTTC. This codes for CSVDQLAGLQQFF.